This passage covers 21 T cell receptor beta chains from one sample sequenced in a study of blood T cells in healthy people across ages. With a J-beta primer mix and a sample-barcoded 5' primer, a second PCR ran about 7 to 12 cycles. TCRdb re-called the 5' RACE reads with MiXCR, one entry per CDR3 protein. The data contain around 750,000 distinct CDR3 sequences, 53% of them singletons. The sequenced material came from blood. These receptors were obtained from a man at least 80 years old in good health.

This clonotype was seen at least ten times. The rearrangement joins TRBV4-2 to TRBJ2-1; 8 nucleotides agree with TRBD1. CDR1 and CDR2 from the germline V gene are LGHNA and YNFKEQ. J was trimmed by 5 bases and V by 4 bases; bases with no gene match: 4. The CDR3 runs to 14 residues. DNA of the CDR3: TGTGCCAGCAGCCGTGGACAGGGAAACAATGAGCAGTTCTTC. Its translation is CASSRGQGNNEQFF.

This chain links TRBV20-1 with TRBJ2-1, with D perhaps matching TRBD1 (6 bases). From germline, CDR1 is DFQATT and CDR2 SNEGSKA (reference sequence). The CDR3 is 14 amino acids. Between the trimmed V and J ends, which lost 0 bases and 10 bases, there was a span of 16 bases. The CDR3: CSAREDRPGSEQFF. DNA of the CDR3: TGCAGTGCTAGAGAAGACAGGCCAGGATCGGAGCAGTTCTTC.

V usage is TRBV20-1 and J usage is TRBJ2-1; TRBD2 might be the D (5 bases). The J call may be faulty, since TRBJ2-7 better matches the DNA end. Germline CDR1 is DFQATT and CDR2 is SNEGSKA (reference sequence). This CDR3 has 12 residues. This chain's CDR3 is CTYSASYNEQYF. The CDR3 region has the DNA TGCACGTATAGCGCCTCCTACAATGAGCAGTACTTC.

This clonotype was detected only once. CDR3 protein: CSARGLAGRETQYF. CDR3 in DNA: TGCAGTGCTCGGGGACTAGCGGGAAGAGAGACCCAGTACTTC. The chain employs TRBV20-1 and TRBJ2-5, with TRBD2 matching over 13 bases. The CDR3 has 14 residues. The ends lost 5 bases at V and 4 bases at J; junction bases unmatched: 4. CDR1 is DFQATT, CDR2 SNEGSKA, per germline (reference sequence).

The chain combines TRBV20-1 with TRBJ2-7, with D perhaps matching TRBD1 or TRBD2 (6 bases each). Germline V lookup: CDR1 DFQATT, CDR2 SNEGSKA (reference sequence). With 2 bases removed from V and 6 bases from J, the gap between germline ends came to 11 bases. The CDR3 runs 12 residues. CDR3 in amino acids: CSARRGPGEQYF. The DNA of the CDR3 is TGCAGTGCTAGACGGGGGCCGGGCGAGCAGTACTTC.

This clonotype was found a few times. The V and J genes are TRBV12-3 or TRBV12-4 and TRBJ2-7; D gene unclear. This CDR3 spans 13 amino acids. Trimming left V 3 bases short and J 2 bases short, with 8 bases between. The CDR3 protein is CASSFQVTYEQYF. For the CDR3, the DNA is TGTGCCAGCAGTTTCCAGGTCACCTACGAGCAGTACTTC.

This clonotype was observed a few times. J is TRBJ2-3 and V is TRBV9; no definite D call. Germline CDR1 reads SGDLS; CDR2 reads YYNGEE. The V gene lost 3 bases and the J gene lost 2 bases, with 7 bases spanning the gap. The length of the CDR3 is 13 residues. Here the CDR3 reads CASSAYDTDTQYF. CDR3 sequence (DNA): TGTGCCAGCAGCGCGTACGACACAGATACGCAGTATTTT.

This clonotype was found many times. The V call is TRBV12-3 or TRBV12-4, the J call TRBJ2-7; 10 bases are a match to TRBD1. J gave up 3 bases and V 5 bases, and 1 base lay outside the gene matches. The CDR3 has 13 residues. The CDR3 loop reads CASSGQGGYEQYF. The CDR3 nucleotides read TGTGCCAGCAGTGGACAGGGGGGCTACGAGCAGTACTTC.

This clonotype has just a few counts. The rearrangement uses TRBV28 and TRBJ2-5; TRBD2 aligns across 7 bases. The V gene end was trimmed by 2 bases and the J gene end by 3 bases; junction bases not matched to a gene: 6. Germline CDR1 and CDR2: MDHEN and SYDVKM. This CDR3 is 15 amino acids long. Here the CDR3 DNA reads TGTGCCAGCAGTTTAAGTCTCCTAGCGGAAGAGACCCAGTACTTC. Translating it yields CASSLSLLAEETQYF.

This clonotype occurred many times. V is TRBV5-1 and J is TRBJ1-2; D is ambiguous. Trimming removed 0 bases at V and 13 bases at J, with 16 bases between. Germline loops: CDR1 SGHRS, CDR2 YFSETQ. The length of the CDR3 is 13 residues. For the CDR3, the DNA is TGCGCCAGCAGCTTGGCCCCGGACGCTAAAGGCACCTTC. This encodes CASSLAPDAKGTF.

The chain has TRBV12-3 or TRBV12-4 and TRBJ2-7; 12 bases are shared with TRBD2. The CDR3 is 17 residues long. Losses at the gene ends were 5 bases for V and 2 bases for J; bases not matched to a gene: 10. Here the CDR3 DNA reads TGTGCCAGCAGTAACCGACTAGCGGGAGTTATGGCCTACGAGCAGTACTTC. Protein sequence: CASSNRLAGVMAYEQYF.

CDR3 DNA sequence: TGCGCCAGCAGCCAAGGGACAGGGGCCCACGAGCAGTACTTC. Encoded protein: CASSQGTGAHEQYF. The J gene is TRBJ2-5, the V gene TRBV5-1; 10 positions match TRBD1. The J call is in doubt because the DNA end fits TRBJ2-7 better. Germline assignment: CDR1 SGHRS and CDR2 YFSETQ. The length of the CDR3 is 14 residues.

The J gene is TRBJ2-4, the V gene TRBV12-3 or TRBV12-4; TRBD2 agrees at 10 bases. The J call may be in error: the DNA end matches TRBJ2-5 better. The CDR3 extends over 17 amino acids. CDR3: CASRSGLAGEEGETQYF. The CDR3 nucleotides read TGTGCCAGCAGGTCGGGCCTAGCGGGAGAGGAGGGAGAGACCCAGTACTTC.

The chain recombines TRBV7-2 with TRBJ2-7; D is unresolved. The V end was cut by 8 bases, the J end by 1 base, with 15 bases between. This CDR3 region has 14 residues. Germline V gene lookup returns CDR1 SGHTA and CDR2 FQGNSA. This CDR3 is CASGLTRGSYEQYF. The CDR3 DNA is TGTGCCAGCGGTTTAACCAGAGGATCCTACGAGCAGTACTTC.

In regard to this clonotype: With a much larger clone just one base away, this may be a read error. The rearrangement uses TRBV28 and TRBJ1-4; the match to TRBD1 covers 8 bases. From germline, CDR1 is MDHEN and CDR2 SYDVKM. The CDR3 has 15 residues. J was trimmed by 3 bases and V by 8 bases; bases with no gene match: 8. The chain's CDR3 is CASAYQGAANEKLFF. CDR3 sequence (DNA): TGTGCCAGCGCCTACCAGGGGGCAGCTAATGAAAAACTGTTTTTT.

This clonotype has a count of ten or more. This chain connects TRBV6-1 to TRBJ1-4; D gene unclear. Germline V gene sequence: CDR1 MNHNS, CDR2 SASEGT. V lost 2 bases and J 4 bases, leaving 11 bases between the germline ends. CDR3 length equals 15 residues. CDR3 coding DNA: TGTGCCAGCAGTGAAAAAGGGCCATATAATGAAAAACTGTTTTTT. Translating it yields CASSEKGPYNEKLFF.

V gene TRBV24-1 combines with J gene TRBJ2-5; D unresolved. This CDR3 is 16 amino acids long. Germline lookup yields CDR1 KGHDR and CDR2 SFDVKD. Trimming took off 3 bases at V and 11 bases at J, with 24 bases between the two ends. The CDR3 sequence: CATSDKAPSSYNEQYF. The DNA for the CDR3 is TGTGCCACCAGTGATAAAGCGCCAAGCTCCTACAATGAGCAGTACTTC.

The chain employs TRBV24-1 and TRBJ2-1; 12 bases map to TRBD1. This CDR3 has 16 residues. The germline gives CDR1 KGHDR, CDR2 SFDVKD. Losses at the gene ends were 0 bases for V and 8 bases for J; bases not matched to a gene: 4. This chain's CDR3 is CATSDLGTGGEDEQFF. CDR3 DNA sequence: TGTGCCACCAGTGATTTGGGGACAGGGGGCGAGGATGAGCAGTTCTTC.

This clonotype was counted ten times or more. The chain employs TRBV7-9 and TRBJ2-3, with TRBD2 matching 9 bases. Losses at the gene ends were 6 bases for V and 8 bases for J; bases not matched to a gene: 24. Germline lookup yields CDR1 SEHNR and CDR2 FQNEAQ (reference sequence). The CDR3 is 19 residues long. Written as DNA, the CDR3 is TGTGCCAGCAGAGGTCCAGCTAGCGGGAAGGGACCCGCTAAGGTTACGCAGTATTTT. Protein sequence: CASRGPASGKGPAKVTQYF. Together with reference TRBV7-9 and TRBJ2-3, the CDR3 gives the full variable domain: DTGVSQNPRHKITKRGQNVTFRCDPISEHNRLYWYRQTLGQGPEFLTYFQNEAQLEKSRLLSDRFSAERPKGSFSTLEIQRTEQGDSAMYLCASRGPASGKGPAKVTQYFGPGTRLTVL.

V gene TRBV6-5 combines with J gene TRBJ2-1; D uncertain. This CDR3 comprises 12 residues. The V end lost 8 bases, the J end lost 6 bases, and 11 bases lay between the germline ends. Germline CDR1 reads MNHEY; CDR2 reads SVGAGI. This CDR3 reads CASRRGPNEQFF. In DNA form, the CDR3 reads TGTGCCAGCCGGAGAGGCCCCAATGAGCAGTTCTTC.

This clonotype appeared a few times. CDR3 protein: CASSEGSSGRRYAYF. The DNA of the CDR3 is TGTGCCAGCAGTGAAGGTTCTAGCGGGAGGAGATACGCGTATTTT. This sequence joins TRBV2 and TRBJ2-3; 11 positions match TRBD2. CDR1 SNHLY and CDR2 FYNNEI come from the germline V gene. This CDR3 contains 15 residues. V lost 1 base and J lost 14; bases outside the gene matches: 11.